A single T cell receptor beta chain is shown here with its context. Researchers sorted participants into cohorts using their self-reported clinical history. CDR3 length: 13 residues. V lost 2 bases to trimming and J lost 4 bases; unmatched junction nucleotides: 2. Germline V lookup: CDR1 SGHTS, CDR2 YDEGEE. The data belong to a study of blood T cell repertoires in COVID-19. Methods used by the authors: Reference gene primer amplification in the assay estimated nucleated cell counts. Only in-frame clones appear in the TCRdb table, and some are missing; sequencing was by immunoSEQ multiplex PCR. That table furnishes V, J and clone size, whereas the DNA furnished D and trimming. In the table there are approximately 280,000 clones, nearly 90% of which are singletons.

The TCR was taken from a woman aged 60-70 years who had recovered from COVID-19. Sequenced sample: PBMCs or T cells enriched from blood (not recorded which). The V and J genes are TRBV5-8 and TRBJ1-2; TRBD1 aligns across 7 bases. The CDR3 loop reads CASSLQGSYGYTF. CDR3 DNA: TGTGCCAGCAGCTTACAGGGGAGCTATGGCTACACCTTC.